This passage covers 31 T cell receptor beta chains from one sample sequenced in a study of blood T cells in healthy people across ages. A J-beta primer mix and a sample-barcoded 5' primer were used in a second PCR of roughly 7 to 12 cycles. TCRdb reprocessed the 5' RACE reads via MiXCR and lists one record per CDR3 protein. The repertoire consists of hundreds of thousands of distinct CDR3 sequences, with 58% occurring once and the leading ten covering 20% to 25%. Sequencing was done on a sample of blood. The receptor set was obtained from a man aged 25 to 40 in good health.

This clonotype appeared a single time. The genes are TRBV12-3 or TRBV12-4 and TRBJ2-1, with D tentatively TRBD2 (5 bases). This CDR3 is built from 15 residues. The V gene lost 3 bases and the J gene lost 3 bases, with 12 bases spanning the gap. For the CDR3, the DNA is TGTGCCAGCAGTTTTCCGATTGCGGGCTACAATGAGCAGTTCTTC. It is translated as CASSFPIAGYNEQFF.

V and J are TRBV5-1 and TRBJ1-6; D uncertain. With 2 bases removed from V and 5 bases from J, the gap between germline ends came to 11 bases. In germline, CDR1 is SGHRS, CDR2 YFSETQ. The CDR3 runs 15 residues. CDR3 coding DNA: TGCGCCAGCAGCTTTGGGGTCGAGAATAATTCACCCCTCCACTTT. Encoded protein: CASSFGVENNSPLHF.

V is TRBV9 and J is TRBJ2-5, with D perhaps TRBD1 or TRBD2 (5 bases each). This CDR3 contains 15 residues. CDR1 is SGDLS, CDR2 YYNGEE, per germline. Deletions cut 3 bases from V and 0 bases from J, with 12 bases between. CDR3 sequence: CASSAGTKYQETQYF. DNA of the CDR3: TGTGCCAGCAGCGCCGGGACCAAGTACCAAGAGACCCAGTACTTC.

The chain uses TRBV3-1 and TRBJ1-1; D might be TRBD1 (5 bases). The V and J ends lost 2 bases and 11 bases respectively, with 12 bases between them. The CDR3 is 12 residues long. CDR1 and CDR2 (germline): LGHDT, YNNKEL (reference sequence). The CDR3 nucleotides read TGTGCCAGCAGCCAACCCTTAGGGGTGGCTTTCTTT. Protein product: CASSQPLGVAFF.

This clonotype was picked up a small number of times. The rearrangement links TRBV5-1 to TRBJ2-1; the match to TRBD1 covers 7 bases. V was pared by 5 bases and J by 2 bases, with 4 bases of the junction left unmatched. The length of the CDR3 is 14 residues. In germline, CDR1 is SGHRS, CDR2 YFSETQ. The CDR3 is CASSWDSAYNEQFF. The CDR3 DNA sequence: TGCGCCAGCAGTTGGGACAGCGCCTACAATGAGCAGTTCTTC.

V gene TRBV29-1 combines with J gene TRBJ1-4; no clear D gene. Trimming cost V 4 bases and J 3 bases, with 9 bases left between them. The germline V gene has CDR1 SQVTM and CDR2 ANQGSEA. The CDR3 runs to 13 residues. The chain's CDR3 is CSVGISANEKLFF. DNA for the CDR3: TGCAGCGTTGGAATCTCGGCTAATGAAAAACTGTTTTTT.

Comment on this clonotype: At one boundary the junction diverges from the germline segment, which might be a read error. This chain links TRBV7-2 with TRBJ2-7; possible D gene TRBD1, 5 bases. The germline V gene encodes CDR1 SGHTA and CDR2 FQGNSA. The CDR3 has 17 amino acids. CDR3 nucleotide sequence: TGTCCCAGCAGCTTAGTCTCAGGGTCCGACCCTCCTTACGAGCAGTACTTC. Translating it yields CPSSLVSGSDPPYEQYF.

This clonotype showed up just a few times. CDR3 residues: CSTSGRATGNEQFF. CDR3 sequence (DNA): TGCAGTACGAGCGGGAGGGCCACTGGAAATGAGCAGTTCTTC. The V and J genes are TRBV20-1 and TRBJ2-1; 10 bases line up with TRBD2. This CDR3 contains 14 residues. The ends lost 8 bases at V and 7 bases at J; junction bases unmatched: 11. The germline V gene has CDR1 DFQATT and CDR2 SNEGSKA (reference sequence).

This chain connects TRBV5-1 to TRBJ2-4; D may be TRBD2 (7 bases). Germline CDR1 is SGHRS and CDR2 is YFSETQ. Trimming stripped 4 bases from V and 6 bases from J, with 20 bases between. This CDR3 comprises 16 residues. DNA of the CDR3: TGCGCCAGCAGCCCGGGCCGGGGGGCGCTGGGAAACATTCAGTACTTC. Protein product: CASSPGRGALGNIQYF.

In DNA form, the CDR3 reads TGTGCCACCTCCGGGACAGGGGACACTGAAGCTTTCTTT. This codes for CATSGTGDTEAFF. This chain joins TRBV6-5 and TRBJ1-1, with 10 bases aligning to TRBD1. Germline loops: CDR1 MNHEY, CDR2 SVGAGI. The J segment lost 3 bases and the V segment lost 10 bases, leaving 5 bases of the junction unmatched. The CDR3 contains 13 residues.

The rearrangement links TRBV27 to TRBJ2-3; TRBD1 matches 8 bases. The CDR3 totals 13 residues. V gave up 5 bases and J gave up 4 bases; unmatched junction bases: 2. The germline gives CDR1 MNHEY, CDR2 SMNVEV (reference sequence). Here the CDR3 reads CASSTDRADTQYF. In nucleotides, the CDR3 is TGTGCCAGCAGTACGGACAGGGCAGATACGCAGTATTTT.

The chain carries TRBV7-9 and TRBJ2-1; weak D call: TRBD2 (5 bases). Germline V gene data show CDR1 as SEHNR and CDR2 as FQNEAQ (reference sequence). V lost 5 bases and J 3 bases, leaving 8 bases between the germline ends. CDR3 length: 13 amino acids. CDR3 sequence (DNA): TGTGCCAGCAGCGAGACTAACTACAATGAGCAGTTCTTC. Encoded protein: CASSETNYNEQFF.

This sequence joins TRBV14 and TRBJ2-7; TRBD1 matches at 8 bases. CDR3 length equals 15 residues. The J segment lost 1 base and the V segment lost 3 bases, leaving 5 bases of the junction unmatched. Germline V gene lookup returns CDR1 SGHDN and CDR2 FVKESK. The CDR3 region is CASSHGQGGSYEQYF. The CDR3 region has the DNA TGTGCCAGCAGCCATGGACAGGGAGGATCCTACGAGCAGTACTTC.

The chain combines TRBV7-2 with TRBJ2-5; no clear D gene. The CDR3 is 15 amino acids. V lost 6 bases and J 2 bases, leaving 16 bases between the germline ends. From germline, CDR1 is SGHTA and CDR2 FQGNSA. The CDR3 DNA is TGTGCCAGCAGTTTCCCGGCACTAACGCAAGAGACCCAGTACTTC. It yields the protein CASSFPALTQETQYF. The full variable domain, completed using reference TRBV7-2 and TRBJ2-5, is GAGVSQSPSNKVTEKGKDVELRCDPISGHTALYWYRQSLGQGLEFLIYFQGNSAPDKSGLPSDRFSAERTGGSVSTLTIQRTQQEDSAVYLCASSFPALTQETQYFGPGTRLLVL.

This sequence joins TRBV28 and TRBJ1-5, with D uncertain. V was cut by 2 bases and J by 6 bases, with 8 bases left in between. Germline CDR1 is MDHEN and CDR2 is SYDVKM. This CDR3 is built from 13 residues. The DNA for the CDR3 is TGTGCCAGCAGTTTAGCGAGAACTCAGCCCCAGCATTTT. Amino acid sequence: CASSLARTQPQHF.

The gene calls are TRBV4-3 and TRBJ1-2; D is perhaps TRBD1 (5 bases). CDR1 and CDR2 from the germline V gene are LGHNA and YSLEER. The V end lost 1 base, the J end lost 5 bases, and 20 bases lay between the germline ends. This CDR3 comprises 17 residues. CDR3 residues: CASSQVGGGSGIYGYTF. CDR3 DNA: TGCGCCAGCAGCCAAGTTGGGGGGGGGAGCGGGATTTATGGCTACACCTTC.

The chain recombines TRBV5-1 with TRBJ2-2; no reliable D call. Trimming left V 0 bases short and J 6 bases short, with 9 bases between. The CDR3 consists of 14 residues. The germline CDR1 and CDR2 sequences are SGHRS and YFSETQ. In DNA form, the CDR3 reads TGCGCCAGCAGCTTGGATGGCTTTGCCGGGGAGCTGTTTTTT. It codes for CASSLDGFAGELFF.

This clonotype has more than one count but fewer than ten. V usage is TRBV27 and J usage is TRBJ2-7; 7 positions agree with TRBD1. The germline V gene has CDR1 MNHEY and CDR2 SMNVEV (reference sequence). CDR3 length: 16 residues. Trimming took 2 bases from V and 2 from J; bases not matched to a gene: 9. CDR3 loop: CASSLGRQGAAYEQYF. The CDR3 region has the DNA TGTGCCAGCAGTTTAGGACGACAGGGAGCGGCCTACGAGCAGTACTTC.

This clonotype was picked up a small number of times. The CDR3 DNA reads TGTGCCAGCCGGGGCTACAATGAGCAGTTCTTC. Translation gives CASRGYNEQFF. The chain couples TRBV15 to TRBJ2-1; a possible D gene is TRBD2 (5 bases). From germline, CDR1 is LNHNV and CDR2 YYDKDF (reference sequence). Trimming removed 10 bases at V and 3 bases at J, with 7 bases between. This CDR3 is built from 11 residues.

This clonotype was found a few times. The J gene is TRBJ2-3, the V gene TRBV7-2, with unresolved D. The CDR3 length is 12 residues. Looked up from germline, CDR1 is SGHTA and CDR2 is FQGNSA. V dropped 0 bases and J dropped 7 bases, with 5 bases sitting between them. CDR3 in amino acids: CASSLARNTQYF. In DNA form, the CDR3 reads TGTGCCAGCAGCTTAGCGCGGAATACGCAGTATTTT. Together with reference TRBV7-2 and TRBJ2-3, the CDR3 gives the full variable domain: GAGVSQSPSNKVTEKGKDVELRCDPISGHTALYWYRQSLGQGLEFLIYFQGNSAPDKSGLPSDRFSAERTGGSVSTLTIQRTQQEDSAVYLCASSLARNTQYFGPGTRLTVL.

The rearrangement links TRBV4-3 to TRBJ2-5; no firm D call. The last part of the DNA fits TRBJ2-7 better; the J call may be wrong. From germline, CDR1 is LGHNA and CDR2 YSLEER. The CDR3 is 13 amino acids. The CDR3 spells CASSQDQFNEQYF. In nucleotides, the CDR3 is TGCGCCAGCAGCCAAGATCAGTTTAACGAGCAGTACTTC.

V is TRBV7-2 and J is TRBJ2-7, with D unresolved. The germline V gene encodes CDR1 SGHTA and CDR2 FQGNSA. Trimming cost V 6 bases and J 7 bases, with 16 bases left between them. This CDR3 comprises 13 residues. CDR3 bases: TGTGCCAGCAGTTACGACCAGGAGAGGGAGCAGTACTTC. Translating gives CASSYDQEREQYF.

V and J are TRBV7-6 and TRBJ2-1; TRBD2 matches 13 bases. With the DNA end fitting TRBJ2-7 better, the J assignment may be wrong. Germline V gene lookup returns CDR1 SGHVS and CDR2 FNYEAQ. The CDR3 loop spans 16 amino acids. CDR3: CASSSTSGRTYNEQYF. In DNA, the CDR3 is TGTGCCAGCAGCTCGACTAGCGGGAGGACCTACAATGAGCAGTACTTC.

As regards this clonotype: A single base separates this from a much larger clone, so it may be a read error. This chain connects TRBV4-2 to TRBJ2-1; D gene ambiguous. The CDR3 is 13 residues long. V lost 4 bases to trimming and J lost 9 bases, with 13 bases between them. CDR1 and CDR2 (germline): LGHNA, YNFKEQ. CDR3 region: CASSPRLHGEQFF. In DNA form, the CDR3 reads TGTGCCAGCAGCCCCCGCCTCCATGGTGAGCAGTTCTTC.

The chain has TRBV6-2 or TRBV6-3 and TRBJ2-5, with TRBD1 matching over 9 bases. This CDR3 region has 13 residues. Unmatched junction bases numbered 8, after V lost 10 bases and J lost 5 bases. Germline CDR1 is MNHEY and CDR2 is SVGEGT. As DNA, the CDR3 is TGTGCCACCCGGGACAGGGTTCAGGAGACCCAGTACTTC. Protein product: CATRDRVQETQYF.

The chain combines TRBV7-2 with TRBJ1-2, with D maybe TRBD1 (6 bases). Germline values: CDR1 SGHTA, CDR2 FQGNSA. V was trimmed by 1 base and J by 5 bases, leaving 14 bases between them. CDR3 length: 15 amino acids. The CDR3 here is CASSLEGQPTYGYTF. The CDR3 DNA sequence: TGTGCCAGCAGCTTAGAAGGACAGCCGACTTATGGCTACACCTTC. Combining the CDR3 with reference TRBV7-2 and TRBJ1-2 gives the whole variable domain GAGVSQSPSNKVTEKGKDVELRCDPISGHTALYWYRQSLGQGLEFLIYFQGNSAPDKSGLPSDRFSAERTGGSVSTLTIQRTQQEDSAVYLCASSLEGQPTYGYTFGSGTRLTVV.

This clonotype has just one count. The junction shows a germline mismatch at one end, possibly a read error. The gene calls are TRBV28 and TRBJ1-3; no reliable D call. Germline CDR1 and CDR2: MDHEN and SYDVKM. The CDR3 is 13 residues long. The CDR3 nucleotides are TGTGTCAGCGGAGAAGGTTCTGGAAACACCATATATTTT. Translation gives CVSGEGSGNTIYF.

The J gene is TRBJ2-5, the V gene TRBV9; D unresolved. CDR1 SGDLS and CDR2 YYNGEE come from the germline V gene. CDR3 length equals 11 residues. V lost 0 bases and J lost 5, with 2 bases in between. CDR3 nucleotide sequence: TGTGCCAGCAGCGTAGACGAGACCCAGTACTTC. Translation gives CASSVDETQYF. Based on the CDR3 plus reference TRBV9 and TRBJ2-5, the full variable domain is DSGVTQTPKHLITATGQRVTLRCSPRSGDLSVYWYQQSLDQGLQFLIQYYNGEERAKGNILERFSAQQFPDLHSELNLSSLELGDSALYFCASSVDETQYFGPGTRLLVL.

The rearrangement uses TRBV7-2 and TRBJ2-5, with 7 nucleotides matching TRBD1. This CDR3 has 15 amino acids. Germline CDR1 is SGHTA and CDR2 is FQGNSA. The junction had 11 bases not matched to a gene; V was cut back by 5 bases and J by 5 bases. CDR3 sequence reads: CASSLERGQPETQYF. The CDR3 DNA follows: TGTGCCAGCAGCCTAGAGAGGGGACAGCCCGAGACCCAGTACTTC. Supplemented by reference TRBV7-2 and TRBJ2-5, the full variable domain reads GAGVSQSPSNKVTEKGKDVELRCDPISGHTALYWYRQSLGQGLEFLIYFQGNSAPDKSGLPSDRFSAERTGGSVSTLTIQRTQQEDSAVYLCASSLERGQPETQYFGPGTRLLVL.

The chain combines TRBV2 with TRBJ1-2; D call uncertain. V lost 4 bases to trimming and J lost 3 bases, with 9 bases between them. This CDR3 has 13 amino acids. Per the germline V gene, CDR1 is SNHLY and CDR2 is FYNNEI. CDR3 sequence (DNA): TGTGCCAGCAGTGGCTCCGGGTACTATGGCTACACCTTC. Its translation: CASSGSGYYGYTF.

The CDR3 DNA is TGTGCCAGCAGCCCCCTAAGTCGCGGGCTAATAGATACGCAGTATTTT. It encodes CASSPLSRGLIDTQYF. The chain is built from TRBV9 and TRBJ2-3; D is possibly TRBD2 (5 bases). Germline lookup yields CDR1 SGDLS and CDR2 YYNGEE. The CDR3 length is 16 residues. Trimming cost V 4 bases and J 5 bases, with 20 bases left between them.